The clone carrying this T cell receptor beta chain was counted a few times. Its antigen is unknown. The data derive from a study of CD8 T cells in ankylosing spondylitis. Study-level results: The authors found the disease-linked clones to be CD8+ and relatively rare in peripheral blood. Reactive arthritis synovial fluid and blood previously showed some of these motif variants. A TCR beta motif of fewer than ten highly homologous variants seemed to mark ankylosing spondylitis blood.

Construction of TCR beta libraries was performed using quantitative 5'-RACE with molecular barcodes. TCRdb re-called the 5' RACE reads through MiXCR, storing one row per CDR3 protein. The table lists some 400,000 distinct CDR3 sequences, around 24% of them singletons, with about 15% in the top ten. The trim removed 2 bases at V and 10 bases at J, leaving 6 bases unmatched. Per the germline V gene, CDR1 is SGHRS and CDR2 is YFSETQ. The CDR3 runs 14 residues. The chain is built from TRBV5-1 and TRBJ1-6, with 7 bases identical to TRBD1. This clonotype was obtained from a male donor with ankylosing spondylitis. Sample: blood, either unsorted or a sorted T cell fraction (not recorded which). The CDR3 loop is CASSFGQADSPLHF. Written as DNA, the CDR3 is TGCGCCAGCAGCTTCGGACAGGCGGACTCACCCCTCCACTTT.